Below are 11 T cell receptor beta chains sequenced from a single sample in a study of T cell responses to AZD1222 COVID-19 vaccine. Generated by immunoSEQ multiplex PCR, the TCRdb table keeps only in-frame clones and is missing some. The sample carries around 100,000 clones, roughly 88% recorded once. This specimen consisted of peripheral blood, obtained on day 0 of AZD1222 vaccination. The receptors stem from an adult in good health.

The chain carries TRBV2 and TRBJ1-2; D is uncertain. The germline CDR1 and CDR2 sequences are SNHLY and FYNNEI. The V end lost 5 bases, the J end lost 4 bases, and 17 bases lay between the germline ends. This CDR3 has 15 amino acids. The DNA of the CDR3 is TGTGCCAGCAGTCTGGACGTATCTTTCGGCTATGGCTACACCTTC. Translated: CASSLDVSFGYGYTF.

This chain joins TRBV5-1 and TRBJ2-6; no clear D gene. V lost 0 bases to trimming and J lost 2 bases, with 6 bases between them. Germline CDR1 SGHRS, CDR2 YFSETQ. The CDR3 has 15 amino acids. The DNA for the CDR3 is TGCGCCAGCAGCTTGGTATCAACTGGGGCCAACGTCCTGACTTTC. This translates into CASSLVSTGANVLTF.

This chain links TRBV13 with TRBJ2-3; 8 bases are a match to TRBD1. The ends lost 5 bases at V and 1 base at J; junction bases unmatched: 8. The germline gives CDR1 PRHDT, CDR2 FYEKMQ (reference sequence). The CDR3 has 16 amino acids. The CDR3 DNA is TGTGCCAGCAGCCTAACCGGGACAGGAGGCACAGATACGCAGTATTTT. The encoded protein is CASSLTGTGGTDTQYF. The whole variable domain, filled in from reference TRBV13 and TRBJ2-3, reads AAGVIQSPRHLIKEKRETATLKCYPIPRHDTVYWYQQGPGQDPQFLISFYEKMQSDKGSIPDRFSAQQFSDYHSELNMSSLELGDSALYFCASSLTGTGGTDTQYFGPGTRLTVL.

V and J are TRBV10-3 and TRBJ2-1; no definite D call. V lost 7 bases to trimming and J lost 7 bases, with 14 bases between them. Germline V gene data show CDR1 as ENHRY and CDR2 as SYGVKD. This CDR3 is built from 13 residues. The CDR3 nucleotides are TGTGCCATCATCGACTCCCTGGGGAATGAGCAGTTCTTC. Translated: CAIIDSLGNEQFF.

The CDR3 protein is CASSLVRDGVNEQFF. The CDR3 bases are TGTGCCAGCAGCTTGGTCCGGGACGGAGTCAATGAGCAGTTCTTC. The chain employs TRBV5-6 and TRBJ2-1; D assignment may be TRBD1 or TRBD2 (5 bases each). The CDR3 loop spans 15 amino acids. V was pared by 0 bases and J by 6 bases, with 13 bases between. CDR1 SGHDT and CDR2 YYEEEE come from the germline V gene.

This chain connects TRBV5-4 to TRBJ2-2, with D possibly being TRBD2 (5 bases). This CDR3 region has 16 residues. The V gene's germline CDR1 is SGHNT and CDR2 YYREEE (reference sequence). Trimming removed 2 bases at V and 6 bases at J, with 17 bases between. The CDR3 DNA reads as TGTGCCAGCAGCTTCGACCCCTCAAGCGGTTCCGGGGAGCTGTTTTTT. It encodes CASSFDPSSGSGELFF.

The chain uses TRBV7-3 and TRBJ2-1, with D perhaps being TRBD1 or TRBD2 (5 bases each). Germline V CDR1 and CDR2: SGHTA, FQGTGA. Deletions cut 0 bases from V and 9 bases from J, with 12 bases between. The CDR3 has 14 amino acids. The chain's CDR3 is CASSLTSGRREQFF. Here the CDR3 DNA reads TGTGCCAGCAGCTTAACGTCGGGGCGTCGTGAGCAGTTCTTC.

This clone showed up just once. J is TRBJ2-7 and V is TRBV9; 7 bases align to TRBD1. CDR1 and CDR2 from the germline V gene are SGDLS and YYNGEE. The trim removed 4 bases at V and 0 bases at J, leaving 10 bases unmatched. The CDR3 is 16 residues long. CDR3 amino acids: CASSPGGQPSSYEQYF. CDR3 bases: TGTGCCAGCAGCCCTGGGGGACAGCCTTCCTCCTACGAGCAGTACTTC.

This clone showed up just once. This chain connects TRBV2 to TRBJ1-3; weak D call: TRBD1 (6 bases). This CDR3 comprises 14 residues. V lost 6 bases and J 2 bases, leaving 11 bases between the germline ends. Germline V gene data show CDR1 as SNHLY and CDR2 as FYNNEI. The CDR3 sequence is CASSLDSPGNTIYF. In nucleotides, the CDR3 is TGTGCCAGCAGCTTGGACAGTCCTGGAAACACCATATATTTT.

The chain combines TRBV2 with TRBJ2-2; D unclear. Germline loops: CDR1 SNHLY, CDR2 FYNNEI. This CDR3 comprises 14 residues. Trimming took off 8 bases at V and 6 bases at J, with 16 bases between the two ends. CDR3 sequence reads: CASFFSMAAGELFF. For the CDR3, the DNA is TGTGCCAGCTTTTTCAGCATGGCGGCCGGGGAGCTGTTTTTT.

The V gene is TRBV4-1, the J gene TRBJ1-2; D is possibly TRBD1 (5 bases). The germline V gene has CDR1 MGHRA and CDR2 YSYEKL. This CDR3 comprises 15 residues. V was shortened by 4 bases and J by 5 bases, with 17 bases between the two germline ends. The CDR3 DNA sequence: TGCGCCAGCAGCCGAGGACACCAGGGAACTTATGGCTACACCTTC. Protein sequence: CASSRGHQGTYGYTF.